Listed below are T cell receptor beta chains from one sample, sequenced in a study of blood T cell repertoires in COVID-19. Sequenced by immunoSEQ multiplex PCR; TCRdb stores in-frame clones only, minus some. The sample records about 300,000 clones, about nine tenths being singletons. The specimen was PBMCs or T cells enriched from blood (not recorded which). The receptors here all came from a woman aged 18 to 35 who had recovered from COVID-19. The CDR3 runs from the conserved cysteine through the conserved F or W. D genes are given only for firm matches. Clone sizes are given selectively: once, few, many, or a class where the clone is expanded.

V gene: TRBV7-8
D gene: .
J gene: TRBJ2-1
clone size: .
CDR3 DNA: TGTGCCAGCAGCTTACTAGCGCGCTCCAATGAGCAGTTCTTC
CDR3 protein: CASSLLARSNEQFF

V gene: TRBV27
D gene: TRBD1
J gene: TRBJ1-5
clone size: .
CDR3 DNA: TGTGCCAGCAAATTACACGGGGACAGCGGACCCAATCAGCCCCAGCATTTT
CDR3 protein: CASKLHGDSGPNQPQHF

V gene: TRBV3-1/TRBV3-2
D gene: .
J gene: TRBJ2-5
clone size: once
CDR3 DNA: TGTGCCAGCAGCCAAGCGGCGGAGAAGACCCAGTACTTC
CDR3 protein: CASSQAAEKTQYF

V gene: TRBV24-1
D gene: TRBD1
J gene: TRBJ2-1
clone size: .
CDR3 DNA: TGTGCCACCAGTGACCCAGGGGGCTCCTACAATGAGCAGTTCTTC
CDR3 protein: CATSDPGGSYNEQFF

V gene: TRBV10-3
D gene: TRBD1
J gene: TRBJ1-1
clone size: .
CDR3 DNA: TGTGCCATCACCGACAGGGAGAACACTGAAGCTTTCTTT
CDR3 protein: CAITDRENTEAFF

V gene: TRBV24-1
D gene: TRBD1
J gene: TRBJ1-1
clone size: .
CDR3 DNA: TGTGCCACCAGCCACCGACCGGACAGGGAAAAGGTGGCTTTCTTT
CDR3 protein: CATSHRPDREKVAFF

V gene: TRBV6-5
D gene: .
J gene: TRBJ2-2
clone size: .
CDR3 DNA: TGTGCCAGCGGGGTTCTAGCGACCACCGGGGAGCTGTTTTTT
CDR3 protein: CASGVLATTGELFF

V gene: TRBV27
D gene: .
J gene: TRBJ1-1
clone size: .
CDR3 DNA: TGTGCCAGCAGACCCACAGGAAACACTGAAGCTTTCTTT
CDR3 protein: CASRPTGNTEAFF

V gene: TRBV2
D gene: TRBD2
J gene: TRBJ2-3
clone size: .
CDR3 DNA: TGTGCCAGCCCAAAAGGCGGGGGAGATGGGGCAGATACGCAGTATTTT
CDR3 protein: CASPKGGGDGADTQYF

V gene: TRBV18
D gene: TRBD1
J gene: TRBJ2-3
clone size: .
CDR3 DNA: TGTGCCAGCTCACCCTTAGGGACAGGGAGCACAGATACGCAGTATTTT
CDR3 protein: CASSPLGTGSTDTQYF

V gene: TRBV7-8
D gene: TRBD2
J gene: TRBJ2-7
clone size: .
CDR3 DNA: TGTGCCAGCAGCCCGACTAGCGGGAGGCCTCACTACGAGCAGTACTTC
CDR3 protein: CASSPTSGRPHYEQYF

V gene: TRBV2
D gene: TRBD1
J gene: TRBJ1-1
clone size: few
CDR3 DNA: TGTGCCAGCAGTTCCCTACCCGGGACAGGGGGGACTGAAGCTTTCTTT
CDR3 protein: CASSSLPGTGGTEAFF

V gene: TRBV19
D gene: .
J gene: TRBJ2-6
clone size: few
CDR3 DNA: TGTGCCAGTAGTATATTCTGGGCTGAAGCCAACGTCCTGACTTTC
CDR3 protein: CASSIFWAEANVLTF

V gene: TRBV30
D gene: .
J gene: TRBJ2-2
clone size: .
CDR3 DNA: TGTGCCTGGACCCATACTAGGTCTGGGGAGCTGTTTTTT
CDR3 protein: CAWTHTRSGELFF

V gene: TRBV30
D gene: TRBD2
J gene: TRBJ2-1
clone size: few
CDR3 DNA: TGTGCCTGGGACAGCGGGAGCTCCTACAATGAGCAGTTCTTC
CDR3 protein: CAWDSGSSYNEQFF

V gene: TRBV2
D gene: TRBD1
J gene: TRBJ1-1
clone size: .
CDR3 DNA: TGTGCCAGCAGTGTGGAGGGGGCGAACACTGAAGCTTTCTTT
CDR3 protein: CASSVEGANTEAFF

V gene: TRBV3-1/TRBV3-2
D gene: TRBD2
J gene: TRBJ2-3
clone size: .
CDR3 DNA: TGTGCCAGCAGCCCCAGGTCTGCGGGAGACGGTACGCAGTATTTT
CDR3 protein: CASSPRSAGDGTQYF

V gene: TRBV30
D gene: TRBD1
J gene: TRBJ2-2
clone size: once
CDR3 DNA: TGTGCCTGGAGCCGGGACGACAGGGACACCGGGGAGCTGTTTTTT
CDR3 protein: CAWSRDDRDTGELFF

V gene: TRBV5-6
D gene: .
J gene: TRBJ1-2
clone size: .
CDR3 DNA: TGTGCCAGCAGCCTGACGGGGGACTATGGCTACACCTTC
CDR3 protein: CASSLTGDYGYTF

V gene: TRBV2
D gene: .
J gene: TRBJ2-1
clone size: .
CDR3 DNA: TGTGCCAGCAGTGAAGCGCAGGCCACCGACAATGAGCAGTTCTTC
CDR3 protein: CASSEAQATDNEQFF

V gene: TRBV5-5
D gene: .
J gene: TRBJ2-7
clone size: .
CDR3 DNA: TGTGCCAGCAGCTTACCCACCACAGTCGTTCGGCAGTACTTC
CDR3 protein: CASSLPTTVVRQYF

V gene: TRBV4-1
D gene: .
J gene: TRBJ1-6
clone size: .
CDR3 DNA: TGCGCCAGCAGCCAAGATCCGGGGATGGATTCACCCCTCCACTTT
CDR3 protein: CASSQDPGMDSPLHF

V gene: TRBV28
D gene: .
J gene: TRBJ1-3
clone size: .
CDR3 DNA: TGTGCCAGCAGTTCTCTTTTTTTCCGGGACTCTGGAAACACCATATATTTT
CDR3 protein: CASSSLFFRDSGNTIYF